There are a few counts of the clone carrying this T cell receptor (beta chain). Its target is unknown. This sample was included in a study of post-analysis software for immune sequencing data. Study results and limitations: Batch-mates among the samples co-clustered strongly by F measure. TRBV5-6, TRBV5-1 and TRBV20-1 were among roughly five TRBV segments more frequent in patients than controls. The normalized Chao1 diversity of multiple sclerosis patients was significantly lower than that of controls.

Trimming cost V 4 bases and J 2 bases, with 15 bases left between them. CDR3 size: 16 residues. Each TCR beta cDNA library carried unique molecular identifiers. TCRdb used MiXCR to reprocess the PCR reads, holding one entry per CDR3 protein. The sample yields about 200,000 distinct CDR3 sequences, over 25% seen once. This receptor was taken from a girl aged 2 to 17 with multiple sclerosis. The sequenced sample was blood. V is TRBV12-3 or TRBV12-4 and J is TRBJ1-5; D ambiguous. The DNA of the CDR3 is TGTGCCAGCAGTTACTCTTGGGAGGGAGGCAATCAGCCCCAGCATTTT. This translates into CASSYSWEGGNQPQHF.